Listed here are 13 T cell receptor beta chains from one sample, sequenced in a study of blood T cell repertoires in COVID-19. Repertoires were generated with immunoSEQ multiplex PCR, while TCRdb's copy carries only in-frame clones and drops some. The data hold about 150,000 clones, with approximately 83% observed a single time. Sequencing was performed on peripheral blood. The receptor source for this set is a woman aged 60-70 years with COVID-19, enrolled during active disease.

This clone was counted a few times. The CDR3 sequence: CASSQGQGNTIYF. The CDR3 coding sequence is TGTGCCAGCAGCCAGGGACAGGGGAACACCATATATTTT. This chain links TRBV5-4 with TRBJ1-3; TRBD1 matches 10 bases. The ends lost 4 bases at V and 7 bases at J; junction bases unmatched: 2. This CDR3 is 13 amino acids long. Germline lookup yields CDR1 SGHNT and CDR2 YYREEE (reference sequence). Filled out from reference TRBV5-4 and TRBJ1-3, the complete variable domain reads ETGVTQSPTHLIKTRGQQVTLRCSSQSGHNTVSWYQQALGQGPQFIFQYYREEENGRGNFPPRFSGLQFPNYSSELNVNALELDDSALYLCASSQGQGNTIYFGEGSWLTVV.

The chain links TRBV19 to TRBJ1-3, with D uncertain. CDR1 is LNHDA, CDR2 SQIVND, per germline (reference sequence). Trimming took 5 bases from V and 2 from J, leaving 13 bases between them. The CDR3 spans 15 residues. The CDR3 loop reads CASSLGGFAGNTIYF. CDR3 bases: TGTGCCAGTAGTCTTGGCGGATTCGCTGGAAACACCATATATTTT.

This chain connects TRBV7-3 to TRBJ1-6; D not resolved. The length of the CDR3 is 13 residues. Germline V gene sequence: CDR1 SGHTA, CDR2 FQGTGA. Trimming took off 4 bases at V and 11 bases at J, with 12 bases between the two ends. In DNA form, the CDR3 reads TGTGCCAGCAGCTCCGGGTGGAGCGCACCCCTCCACTTT. Its protein product is CASSSGWSAPLHF.

The chain carries TRBV10-3 and TRBJ2-1, with 7 bases aligning to TRBD1. After removal of 6 bases from V and 7 bases from J, the junction contained 3 bases not matched to a gene. In germline, CDR1 is ENHRY, CDR2 SYGVKD. The CDR3 is 12 amino acids. The CDR3 region has the DNA TGTGCCATCAGAAAACAGGGGAATGAGCAGTTCTTC. This encodes CAIRKQGNEQFF.

A word on this clone: The sample has other DNA sequences that encode this CDR3 too. The chain recombines TRBV7-2 with TRBJ1-1; 7 nucleotides align to TRBD1. Looked up from germline, CDR1 is SGHTA and CDR2 is FQGNSA. The CDR3 covers 15 residues. The J segment lost 1 base and the V segment lost 4 bases, leaving 6 bases of the junction unmatched. The CDR3 reads CASSSNRGWNTEAFF. DNA for the CDR3: TGTGCCAGCAGCTCAAACAGGGGTTGGAACACTGAAGCTTTCTTT.

The chain couples TRBV14 to TRBJ2-1; TRBD2 matches 9 bases. The CDR3 is 15 amino acids. Per the germline V gene, CDR1 is SGHDN and CDR2 is FVKESK. Trimming at V came to 6 bases and at J to 4 bases, leaving 7 bases not matched to a gene. Written as DNA, the CDR3 is TGTGCCAGCAGGAGAGCGGGAGGAAGGTACAATGAGCAGTTCTTC. Its protein product is CASRRAGGRYNEQFF.

This clone has a handful of counts. This rearrangement joins TRBV7-2 to TRBJ1-1; 7 nucleotides match TRBD1. J gave up 5 bases and V 7 bases, and 10 bases lay outside the gene matches. The CDR3 totals 14 residues. Germline V gives CDR1 SGHTA, CDR2 FQGNSA. The CDR3: CASTPNRGRTEAFF. CDR3 nucleotide sequence: TGTGCCAGCACCCCTAACAGGGGAAGAACTGAAGCTTTCTTT.

This clone is classed as medium-sized. This rearrangement joins TRBV13 to TRBJ2-3, with 11 bases identical to TRBD2. CDR1 and CDR2 from the germline V gene are PRHDT and FYEKMQ (reference sequence). Unmatched junction bases numbered 10, after V lost 4 bases and J lost 4 bases. CDR3 length equals 17 residues. DNA of the CDR3: TGTGCCAGCAGCTCCCGCGCACTAGCGGGAGAAGCAGATACGCAGTATTTT. It encodes CASSSRALAGEADTQYF.

The V gene is TRBV7-3, the J gene TRBJ1-1; perhaps TRBD1 as D (6 bases). CDR1 and CDR2 from the germline V gene are SGHTA and FQGTGA. This CDR3 is built from 13 residues. Trimming shortened V by 5 bases and J by 3 bases, and 10 bases separated the two germline ends. CDR3 sequence reads: CASSLNRDTEAFF. For the CDR3, the DNA is TGTGCCAGCAGCCTAAACAGGGACACTGAAGCTTTCTTT. Using reference TRBV7-3 and TRBJ1-1 for the parts outside the CDR3, the full variable domain is GAGVSQTPSNKVTEKGKYVELRCDPISGHTALYWYRQSLGQGPEFLIYFQGTGAADDSGLPNDRFFAVRPEGSVSTLKIQRTERGDSAVYLCASSLNRDTEAFFGQGTRLTVV.

The V gene is TRBV6-5, the J gene TRBJ2-3; D is unclear. This CDR3 has 14 residues. V lost 7 bases to trimming and J lost 1 base, with 12 bases between them. Germline values: CDR1 MNHEY, CDR2 SVGAGI. The chain's CDR3 is CASISITRTDTQYF. CDR3 nucleotides: TGTGCCAGCATCTCCATTACTCGCACAGATACGCAGTATTTT.

This clone was observed once. Within the sample, other DNA sequences also encode this same CDR3. The chain is built from TRBV7-6 and TRBJ1-4; 11 bases fit TRBD1. Germline V gene data show CDR1 as SGHVS and CDR2 as FNYEAQ. J was trimmed by 8 bases and V by 3 bases; bases with no gene match: 2. The CDR3 runs to 14 residues. The CDR3 DNA is TGTGCCAGCAGCTTGGGGACAGGGGGAGAAAAACTGTTTTTT. As protein: CASSLGTGGEKLFF.

V gene TRBV7-3 combines with J gene TRBJ1-2, with TRBD1 as a possible D gene (5 bases). This CDR3 has 14 amino acids. The V and J ends lost 1 base and 4 bases respectively, with 10 bases between them. Germline V gives CDR1 SGHTA, CDR2 FQGTGA. The CDR3 coding sequence is TGTGCCAGCAGCTTAATGGGGGGAGTCTATGGCTACACCTTC. This codes for CASSLMGGVYGYTF.

This sequence joins TRBV7-2 and TRBJ1-5; D possibly corresponds to TRBD1 (5 bases). The germline V and J ends were trimmed by 5 bases and 7 bases, with 24 bases remaining between them. The CDR3 runs to 17 residues. The germline gives CDR1 SGHTA, CDR2 FQGNSA. The CDR3: CASSRPPGPNGGQPQHF. CDR3 nucleotides: TGTGCCAGCAGCCGCCCCCCAGGGCCGAACGGGGGACAGCCCCAGCATTTT.